Included here is one T cell receptor beta chain sequence, with context. The antigen is unknown. Data came from immunoSEQ multiplex PCR; TCRdb stores just in-frame clones and leaves some out. The sample yields over 85,000 clones, approximately 90% seen once. Time point indicated: cycle 4 day 1 (C4D1), after 6 weeks of nivolumab. Brentuximab vedotin exposure varied among the patients, all of whom had relapsed after autologous stem cell transplantation. The sample belongs to a study of PD-1 blockade in classical Hodgkin lymphoma. Across the whole study: Patients were infused with nivolumab 3 mg/kg every 2 weeks.

CDR1 is WNHNN and CDR2 is SYGVQD in the germline V gene (reference sequence). The CDR3 has 13 amino acids. The ends were cut back, 3 bases at V and 0 bases at J, with 5 bases in the middle. Findings and caveats of the study: According to reports, newly diagnosed patients had lower baseline TCR diversity than healthy donors, and relapsed/refractory patients had lower baseline TCR diversity still. Baseline diversity resembling that of newly diagnosed patients was seen in complete responders.

The sample in question was peripheral blood mononuclear cells (PBMCs), obtained before the fourth cycle of nivolumab. The sequence was collected from a human donor with classical Hodgkin lymphoma. The V gene is TRBV10-1, the J gene TRBJ1-1, with D uncertain. The CDR3 DNA follows: TGCGCCAGCAGTGACGCCATGAACACTGAAGCTTTCTTT. Translation gives CASSDAMNTEAFF.